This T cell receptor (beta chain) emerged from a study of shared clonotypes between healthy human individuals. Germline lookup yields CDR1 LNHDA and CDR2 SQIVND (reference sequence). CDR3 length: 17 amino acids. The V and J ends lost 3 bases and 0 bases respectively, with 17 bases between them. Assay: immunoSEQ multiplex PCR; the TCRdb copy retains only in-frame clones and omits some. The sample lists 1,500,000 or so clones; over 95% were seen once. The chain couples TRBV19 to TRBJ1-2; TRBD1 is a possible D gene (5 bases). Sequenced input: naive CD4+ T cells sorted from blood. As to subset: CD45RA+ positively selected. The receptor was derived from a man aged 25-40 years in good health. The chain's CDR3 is CASSIQGAGGANYGYTF. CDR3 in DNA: TGTGCCAGTAGTATTCAGGGCGCTGGCGGGGCTAACTATGGCTACACCTTC. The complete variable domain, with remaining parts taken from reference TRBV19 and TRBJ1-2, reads DGGITQSPKYLFRKEGQNVTLSCEQNLNHDAMYWYRQDPGQGLRLIYYSQIVNDFQKGDIAEGYSVSREKKESFPLTVTSAQKNPTAFYLCASSIQGAGGANYGYTFGSGTRLTVV.